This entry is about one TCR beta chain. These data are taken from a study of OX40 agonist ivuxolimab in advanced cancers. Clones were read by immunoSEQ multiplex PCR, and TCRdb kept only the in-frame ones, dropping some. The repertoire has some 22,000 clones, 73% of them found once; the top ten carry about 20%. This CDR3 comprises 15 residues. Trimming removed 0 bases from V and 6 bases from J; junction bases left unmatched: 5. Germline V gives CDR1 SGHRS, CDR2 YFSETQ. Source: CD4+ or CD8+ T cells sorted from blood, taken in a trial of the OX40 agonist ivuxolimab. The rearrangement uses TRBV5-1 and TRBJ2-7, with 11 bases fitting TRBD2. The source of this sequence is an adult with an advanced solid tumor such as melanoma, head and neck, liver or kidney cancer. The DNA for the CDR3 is TGCGCCAGCAGCTTGGGACTAGCGGGGTGGGTCGAGCAGTACTTC. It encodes CASSLGLAGWVEQYF.